Listed below are T cell receptor beta chains from one sample, sequenced in a study of blood T cell repertoires in COVID-19. Produced via immunoSEQ multiplex PCR; TCRdb's table is partial and in-frame only. The table lists under 400,000 clones, about 87% of them singletons, with about 10% in the top ten. Input material: peripheral blood. Source of these receptors: a woman under 40 with COVID-19, enrolled during active disease. The CDR3 runs from the conserved cysteine through the conserved F or W. The D gene is left open where the match is weak. A row's size may be missing; if present it is once, few, many or a size class.

v_call: TRBV10-1; d_call: TRBD2; clone_size: few; j_call: TRBJ2-1; cdr3_nt: TGCGCCAGCAGTGAGTCAGGACTAGCGGGAAGGAATGAGCAGTTCTTC; cdr3_aa: CASSESGLAGRNEQFF
v_call: TRBV10-1; d_call: -; clone_size: -; j_call: TRBJ2-7; cdr3_nt: TGCGCCAGCAGTCTACAGGGATCCTACGAGCAGTACTTC; cdr3_aa: CASSLQGSYEQYF
v_call: TRBV7-9; d_call: -; clone_size: -; j_call: TRBJ2-1; cdr3_nt: TGTGCCAGCAGCTTAGGGTGGCGGTCCAACAATGAGCAGTTCTTC; cdr3_aa: CASSLGWRSNNEQFF
v_call: TRBV21-1; d_call: -; clone_size: -; j_call: TRBJ1-2; cdr3_nt: TGTGCCAGCAGCAAAGGGGGGCGCAGGGACTATGGCTACACCTTC; cdr3_aa: CASSKGGRRDYGYTF
v_call: TRBV5-4; d_call: -; clone_size: once; j_call: TRBJ2-3; cdr3_nt: TGTGCCAGCAGCTTAGGAGCTTCAGATACGCAGTATTTT; cdr3_aa: CASSLGASDTQYF
v_call: TRBV25-1; d_call: -; clone_size: many; j_call: TRBJ1-2; cdr3_nt: TGTGCCAGGATACAGGGTAAAGACTATGGCTACACCTTC; cdr3_aa: CARIQGKDYGYTF
v_call: TRBV27; d_call: TRBD1; clone_size: -; j_call: TRBJ1-5; cdr3_nt: TGTGCCAGCAGTACCCTCGGGGACAGGGATGGGGGTCAGCCCCAGCATTTT; cdr3_aa: CASSTLGDRDGGQPQHF
v_call: TRBV2; d_call: -; clone_size: -; j_call: TRBJ1-1; cdr3_nt: TGTGCCAGCAGTGAGGCGGGGAGGATGAACACTGAAGCTTTCTTT; cdr3_aa: CASSEAGRMNTEAFF
v_call: TRBV27; d_call: -; clone_size: -; j_call: TRBJ1-1; cdr3_nt: TGTGCCAGCAGTTTAGGTGTAGGGGGTCGGACTGAAGCTTTCTTT; cdr3_aa: CASSLGVGGRTEAFF
v_call: TRBV29-1; d_call: -; clone_size: once; j_call: TRBJ2-7; cdr3_nt: TGCAGCGCCGGGAACGTCTACGAGCAGTACTTC; cdr3_aa: CSAGNVYEQYF
v_call: TRBV29-1; d_call: TRBD1; clone_size: -; j_call: TRBJ2-7; cdr3_nt: TGCAGCGTTAAGGGACAGGGGGCAGGCGAGCAGTACTTC; cdr3_aa: CSVKGQGAGEQYF
v_call: TRBV19; d_call: TRBD1; clone_size: -; j_call: TRBJ2-5; cdr3_nt: TGTGCCAGTAGTATCGGGACAGGAGGGGAGACCCAGTACTTC; cdr3_aa: CASSIGTGGETQYF
v_call: TRBV5-6; d_call: -; clone_size: -; j_call: TRBJ1-1; cdr3_nt: TGTGCCAGCAGCTTGACGCTCGGGGGGTTAAAAAACACTGAAGCTTTCTTT; cdr3_aa: CASSLTLGGLKNTEAFF
v_call: TRBV28; d_call: TRBD1; clone_size: -; j_call: TRBJ2-1; cdr3_nt: TGTGCCAGCATGGAGGGACAGGAGTACAATGAGCAGTTCTTC; cdr3_aa: CASMEGQEYNEQFF
v_call: TRBV12-2; d_call: -; clone_size: few; j_call: TRBJ2-7; cdr3_nt: TGTGCAAGTCGCTCTGCCAGCGGGAGGAGCTCCTACGAGCAGTACTTC; cdr3_aa: CASRSASGRSSYEQYF
v_call: TRBV2; d_call: TRBD2; clone_size: few; j_call: TRBJ2-2; cdr3_nt: TGTGCCAGCAGGGCTAGCGGGAGGGCCGAGGGCGGGGAGCTGTTTTTT; cdr3_aa: CASRASGRAEGGELFF
v_call: TRBV27; d_call: -; clone_size: -; j_call: TRBJ2-7; cdr3_nt: TGTGCCAGCAGTCCGTCGATCGACAGCTCCTACGAGCAGTACTTC; cdr3_aa: CASSPSIDSSYEQYF
v_call: TRBV15; d_call: TRBD2; clone_size: few; j_call: TRBJ2-1; cdr3_nt: TGTGCCACACCCGGGACTAGCGACAATGAGCAGTTCTTC; cdr3_aa: CATPGTSDNEQFF
v_call: TRBV7-9; d_call: -; clone_size: -; j_call: TRBJ2-1; cdr3_nt: TGTGCCAGCAGCTTATCTCAAGGAGGCCTCCAGAGCTCCTACAATGAGCAGTTCTTC; cdr3_aa: CASSLSQGGLQSSYNEQFF
v_call: TRBV19; d_call: -; clone_size: -; j_call: TRBJ1-1; cdr3_nt: TGTGCCAGTAGTCGTTCGGGTTCCTCCACCACTGAAGCTTTCTTT; cdr3_aa: CASSRSGSSTTEAFF
v_call: TRBV7-2; d_call: -; clone_size: -; j_call: TRBJ2-7; cdr3_nt: TGTGCCAGCAGCTTAAACCAAGCCTCCTACGAGCAGTACTTC; cdr3_aa: CASSLNQASYEQYF
v_call: TRBV9; d_call: TRBD1; clone_size: -; j_call: TRBJ2-7; cdr3_nt: TGTGCCAGCAGCGCAACCGGGACAGGGTTAAACGAGCAGTACTTC; cdr3_aa: CASSATGTGLNEQYF
v_call: TRBV6-4; d_call: -; clone_size: -; j_call: TRBJ2-1; cdr3_nt: TGTGCCAGCAGTGATCGTGTTTCTTCCTACAATGAGCAGTTCTTC; cdr3_aa: CASSDRVSSYNEQFF
v_call: TRBV9; d_call: TRBD1; clone_size: -; j_call: TRBJ1-6; cdr3_nt: TGTGCCAGCAGCGTCACAGGGGTTAATTCACCCCTCCACTTT; cdr3_aa: CASSVTGVNSPLHF
v_call: TRBV7-2; d_call: -; clone_size: -; j_call: TRBJ2-3; cdr3_nt: TGTGCCAGCAGCCAGAGACTAGAGCCGGCGCAGTATTTT; cdr3_aa: CASSQRLEPAQYF
v_call: TRBV18; d_call: TRBD1; clone_size: -; j_call: TRBJ2-3; cdr3_nt: TGTGCCAGCCGTGCAGGGGGCGCAGGGTCGTCAGATACGCAGTATTTT; cdr3_aa: CASRAGGAGSSDTQYF
v_call: TRBV18; d_call: TRBD1; clone_size: -; j_call: TRBJ2-5; cdr3_nt: TGTGCCAGCTCTCCCGACAGGGAACAAGAGACCCAGTACTTC; cdr3_aa: CASSPDREQETQYF
v_call: TRBV10-3; d_call: -; clone_size: -; j_call: TRBJ1-1; cdr3_nt: TGTGCCATTCGGACAACCACTGAAGCTTTCTTT; cdr3_aa: CAIRTTTEAFF
v_call: TRBV25-1; d_call: TRBD1; clone_size: -; j_call: TRBJ2-1; cdr3_nt: TGTGCCAGCAGCGCGGACAGGGGGCACGGCGAGCAGTTCTTC; cdr3_aa: CASSADRGHGEQFF
v_call: TRBV18; d_call: TRBD2; clone_size: -; j_call: TRBJ2-5; cdr3_nt: TGTGCCAGCTCACCACTTCCGGGAGGGCTGGCGAAGACCCAGTACTTC; cdr3_aa: CASSPLPGGLAKTQYF
v_call: TRBV5-6; d_call: -; clone_size: -; j_call: TRBJ2-3; cdr3_nt: TGTGCCAGCAGCCCTACAGGAGATACGCAGTATTTT; cdr3_aa: CASSPTGDTQYF
v_call: TRBV28; d_call: -; clone_size: once; j_call: TRBJ1-2; cdr3_nt: TGTGCCAGCAGTTTGCTAGGACAGACGAGCCTCTATGGCTACACCTTC; cdr3_aa: CASSLLGQTSLYGYTF
v_call: TRBV11-3; d_call: TRBD2; clone_size: -; j_call: TRBJ2-3; cdr3_nt: TGTGCCAGCAGCCGAAGCGGGAGGGCCGGGGATACGCAGTATTTT; cdr3_aa: CASSRSGRAGDTQYF
v_call: TRBV11-3; d_call: -; clone_size: -; j_call: TRBJ1-1; cdr3_nt: TGTGCCAGCAGCTTAGCTCTGAACACTGAAGCTTTCTTT; cdr3_aa: CASSLALNTEAFF
v_call: TRBV10-3; d_call: TRBD1; clone_size: once; j_call: TRBJ2-3; cdr3_nt: TGTGCCATCAGTGGACAGGGGGGTAGCACAGATACGCAGTATTTT; cdr3_aa: CAISGQGGSTDTQYF
v_call: TRBV4-1; d_call: TRBD2; clone_size: -; j_call: TRBJ2-7; cdr3_nt: TGCGCCAGCAGCCAAGGGGCGGGAGACGGCTACGAGCAGTACTTC; cdr3_aa: CASSQGAGDGYEQYF
v_call: TRBV11-2; d_call: TRBD2; clone_size: -; j_call: TRBJ2-1; cdr3_nt: TGTGCCAGCAGCTTAGGCGCCGGGTTAGGAGCGGGAGCCAATGAGCAGTTCTTC; cdr3_aa: CASSLGAGLGAGANEQFF
v_call: TRBV5-8; d_call: TRBD2; clone_size: -; j_call: TRBJ2-7; cdr3_nt: TGTGCCAGCAGCTTAGGGACTAGCGGGATCCCCTACGAGCAGTACTTC; cdr3_aa: CASSLGTSGIPYEQYF
v_call: TRBV19; d_call: -; clone_size: -; j_call: TRBJ1-5; cdr3_nt: TGTGCCAGTAGTACGATTGGAGCCAATCAGCCCCAGCATTTT; cdr3_aa: CASSTIGANQPQHF
v_call: TRBV6-1; d_call: -; clone_size: -; j_call: TRBJ2-7; cdr3_nt: TGTGCCAGCAGTGAACCGGGGGACTCCTACGAGCAGTACTTC; cdr3_aa: CASSEPGDSYEQYF
v_call: TRBV6-5; d_call: TRBD1; clone_size: -; j_call: TRBJ1-5; cdr3_nt: TGTGCCAGCAGGGGACAGGGGGGGATTCAGCCCCAGCATTTT; cdr3_aa: CASRGQGGIQPQHF
v_call: TRBV6-5; d_call: -; clone_size: once; j_call: TRBJ2-6; cdr3_nt: TGTGCCAGCAGCCGACAATCCGGGGCCAACGTCCTGACTTTC; cdr3_aa: CASSRQSGANVLTF
v_call: TRBV11-2; d_call: TRBD1; clone_size: -; j_call: TRBJ2-7; cdr3_nt: TGTGCCAGCAGCTTACCCACAGGGGGAAGCTCCTACGAGCAGTACTTC; cdr3_aa: CASSLPTGGSSYEQYF
v_call: TRBV7-7; d_call: TRBD1; clone_size: -; j_call: TRBJ2-5; cdr3_nt: TGTGCTAGCAGCTTAGTGGCAGGGGGAGATGAAGAGACCCAGTACTTC; cdr3_aa: CASSLVAGGDEETQYF
v_call: TRBV19; d_call: TRBD2; clone_size: -; j_call: TRBJ2-3; cdr3_nt: TGTGCCAGTAGTATGGGACTAGCGGGAGTTCAGACAGATACGCAGTATTTT; cdr3_aa: CASSMGLAGVQTDTQYF
v_call: TRBV7-9; d_call: -; clone_size: -; j_call: TRBJ1-2; cdr3_nt: TGTGCCAGCAGCCGATCCAGTCGATGGCATGGCTACACCTTC; cdr3_aa: CASSRSSRWHGYTF
v_call: TRBV11-2; d_call: -; clone_size: -; j_call: TRBJ2-4; cdr3_nt: TGTGCCAGGTTGGTAGAAAACATTCAGTACTTC; cdr3_aa: CARLVENIQYF
v_call: TRBV14; d_call: TRBD1; clone_size: -; j_call: TRBJ1-3; cdr3_nt: TGTGCCAGCAGCCCCCGTAAGGGACAGGGGGCGATGTCCGACGGAAACACCATATATTTT; cdr3_aa: CASSPRKGQGAMSDGNTIYF
v_call: TRBV30; d_call: -; clone_size: -; j_call: TRBJ1-4; cdr3_nt: TGTGCCTGGAGCGAAGGGGAAGAAAAACTGTTTTTT; cdr3_aa: CAWSEGEEKLFF
v_call: TRBV6-4; d_call: -; clone_size: -; j_call: TRBJ1-1; cdr3_nt: TGTGCCAGCAGGTCCGAAGGGGGCACTGAAGCTTTCTTT; cdr3_aa: CASRSEGGTEAFF
v_call: TRBV7-2; d_call: TRBD2; clone_size: -; j_call: TRBJ2-7; cdr3_nt: TGTGCCAGCAGCTTAGTACCAGCGGGGACCTACGAGCAGTACTTC; cdr3_aa: CASSLVPAGTYEQYF
v_call: TRBV18; d_call: TRBD2; clone_size: few; j_call: TRBJ2-1; cdr3_nt: TGTGCCAGCTCAAAGTCTAGCGGCCAAGGGAATGAGCAGTTCTTC; cdr3_aa: CASSKSSGQGNEQFF
v_call: TRBV28; d_call: -; clone_size: -; j_call: TRBJ1-2; cdr3_nt: TGTGCCAGCAGTTCCCCAACGGCTAACTATGGCTACACCTTC; cdr3_aa: CASSSPTANYGYTF
v_call: TRBV2; d_call: TRBD1; clone_size: -; j_call: TRBJ2-1; cdr3_nt: TGTGCCAGCACGAGGTTGGGGACAGGGCGGATTAGCGGTCGCTCCTACAATGAGCAGTTCTTC; cdr3_aa: CASTRLGTGRISGRSYNEQFF
v_call: TRBV28; d_call: TRBD2; clone_size: -; j_call: TRBJ2-3; cdr3_nt: TGTGCCAGCTCTATGGGACTAGCGGGATCATTGGCAGATACGCAGTATTTT; cdr3_aa: CASSMGLAGSLADTQYF
v_call: TRBV30; d_call: -; clone_size: -; j_call: TRBJ1-1; cdr3_nt: TGTGCCTGGAGTCCGGTGAACACTGAAGCTTTCTTT; cdr3_aa: CAWSPVNTEAFF
v_call: TRBV29-1; d_call: TRBD2; clone_size: -; j_call: TRBJ2-1; cdr3_nt: TGCAGCGTTAGTCTAGCGGGAGGGGGTGAGCAGTTCTTC; cdr3_aa: CSVSLAGGGEQFF
v_call: TRBV28; d_call: TRBD2; clone_size: -; j_call: TRBJ2-3; cdr3_nt: TGTGCCAGCAGTTCGCCGGCTAGCGGGAGGGTAGATACGCAGTATTTT; cdr3_aa: CASSSPASGRVDTQYF
v_call: TRBV6-2/TRBV6-3; d_call: TRBD1; clone_size: -; j_call: TRBJ2-5; cdr3_nt: TGTGCCAGCAGTCCCTTCCGGGACAGTAGGGAGACCCAGTACTTC; cdr3_aa: CASSPFRDSRETQYF